This TCR beta chain was retrieved from a study of OX40 agonist ivuxolimab in advanced cancers. Study observations and caveats: In the 0.1 to 3.0 mg/kg range, CD4+ and CD8+ blood T cells had expanded clonally by week 6. Among the least clonally expanded were partial responders at 0.1-3.0 mg/kg.

Germline CDR1 reads SGHVS; CDR2 reads FQNEAQ. Trimming cost V 2 bases and J 3 bases, with 11 bases left between them. This CDR3 contains 15 residues. Profiling relied on immunoSEQ multiplex PCR, and the TCRdb table lists in-frame clones only, not all of them. The sample contains roughly 76,000 clones, about four fifths of which appear only once. In regard to this clone: Its antigen is not known.

This receptor was obtained from an adult with an advanced solid tumor such as melanoma, head and neck, liver or kidney cancer. The V call is TRBV7-8, the J call TRBJ2-1, with a weak D call TRBD2 (7 bases). Material: CD4+ or CD8+ T cells sorted from blood, obtained in a trial of the OX40 agonist ivuxolimab. CDR3 region: CASSLQRGGYNEQFF. The DNA for the CDR3 is TGTGCCAGCAGCTTACAGAGGGGGGGCTACAATGAGCAGTTCTTC.